The rows below give T cell receptor beta chains drawn from one sample of a study of graft-versus-host responses after intestinal transplantation. The antigens of these receptors remain unknown. Clones were read by immunoSEQ multiplex PCR, and TCRdb kept only the in-frame ones, dropping some. Among roughly 28,000 clones, roughly 87% were seen once, and the ten largest hold 0.65% to 0.85%. This specimen consisted of unstimulated CD4+ T cells sorted from spleen or lymph node cells, obtained before intestinal transplant. The receptors were sampled from a human donor who received an intestinal transplant. The conserved cysteine and the conserved F or W are not part of the CDR3 here. Each record gives: V gene, CDR3 protein.

v_call: TRBV27; cdr3_aa: ASSLRWTGNTGELF
v_call: TRBV11-2; cdr3_aa: ASSLTGFPYNEQF
v_call: TRBV5-1; cdr3_aa: ASSLLAGGQETQY
v_call: TRBV5-4; cdr3_aa: ASSTRQGWNTEAF
v_call: TRBV11-2; cdr3_aa: ASSLAGALNEQY
v_call: TRBV19; cdr3_aa: ASSTQGRQPQH
v_call: TRBV9; cdr3_aa: ASSVPESGLRADTQY
v_call: TRBV7-3; cdr3_aa: ASSLGTDTQY
v_call: TRBV5-1; cdr3_aa: ASSLPLQGNSGELF
v_call: TRBV9; cdr3_aa: ASSVTTGGATSGANVLT
v_call: TRBV20-1; cdr3_aa: SAGTVDEQF
v_call: TRBV10-1; cdr3_aa: ASSPGARGEQY
v_call: TRBV9; cdr3_aa: ASSVGEGNRQY
v_call: TRBV6-1; cdr3_aa: ASSRDAVGNTIY
v_call: TRBV14; cdr3_aa: ASSQWRGGPDTQY
v_call: TRBV5-1; cdr3_aa: ASSDRGGSYNSPLH
v_call: TRBV6-1; cdr3_aa: ASQPQGSNEQF
v_call: TRBV6-5; cdr3_aa: ATRVAWSSYEQY
v_call: TRBV28; cdr3_aa: ASSPQLAGVYNEQF
v_call: TRBV5-4; cdr3_aa: ASGDPRELGGNTIY
v_call: TRBV14; cdr3_aa: ASSQGFWTADEAF
v_call: TRBV10-1; cdr3_aa: ASALEVYGELF
v_call: TRBV6-1; cdr3_aa: ASSESNYGYT
v_call: TRBV7-2; cdr3_aa: ASSLAGRGHGYT
v_call: TRBV5-5; cdr3_aa: ASSLSGGASSTDTQY
v_call: TRBV5-1; cdr3_aa: ASSLEQGSHEQY
v_call: TRBV5-1; cdr3_aa: ASSPNRGRDTQY
v_call: TRBV5-1; cdr3_aa: ASSFWASGISTDTQY
v_call: TRBV6-1; cdr3_aa: ASRAQGAGELF
v_call: TRBV28; cdr3_aa: ASRGLAGVGRNEQY
v_call: TRBV5-1; cdr3_aa: ASSTYETGYNSPLH
v_call: TRBV10-1; cdr3_aa: ASSDPTSGRRGEVNEQF
v_call: TRBV10-1; cdr3_aa: ASSDRTSSYEQY
v_call: TRBV4-1; cdr3_aa: ASSQYEDPGELF
v_call: TRBV15; cdr3_aa: ATSRQRPTNEKLF
v_call: TRBV28; cdr3_aa: ASSLYRGENTEAF
v_call: TRBV11-3; cdr3_aa: ASSPNRQGISPLH
v_call: TRBV19; cdr3_aa: ASSALQGEKSNQPQH
v_call: TRBV27; cdr3_aa: ASSFRFLYEQY
v_call: TRBV10-3; cdr3_aa: AISGTLNQPQH
v_call: TRBV6-8; cdr3_aa: ASSYHPQYQETQY
v_call: TRBV7-2; cdr3_aa: ASSFGRQGAEGYT